The entry below describes one T cell receptor beta chain. Its antigen is as yet unknown. This specimen belongs to a study of OX40 agonist ivuxolimab in advanced cancers. Study-wide background: Six ivuxolimab dose levels, 0.01 to 10 mg/kg, were given intravenously every 2 weeks. Head and neck, renal cell, melanoma or hepatocellular carcinoma were the cancers that dose-escalation patients had.

Germline loops: CDR1 SNHLY, CDR2 FYNNEI. V lost 7 bases and J 4 bases, leaving 11 bases between the germline ends. The CDR3 totals 13 residues. The protocol was immunoSEQ multiplex PCR, while the TCRdb copy is restricted to in-frame clones and leaves out a portion. The sample has about 120,000 clones, around 95% seen once. General study points: Researchers report that CD8+ T cells had, on average, more expanded clones than CD4+. Expansion of clones was among the lowest in partial responders at 0.1-3.0 mg/kg.

The V gene is TRBV2, the J gene TRBJ2-1, with D maybe TRBD1 (5 bases). Sample: CD4+ or CD8+ T cells sorted from blood, taken in a trial of the OX40 agonist ivuxolimab. This clonotype was sampled from an adult with an advanced solid tumor such as melanoma, head and neck, liver or kidney cancer. The CDR3 here is CASTYRQYNEQFF. CDR3 bases: TGTGCCAGCACTTATCGACAGTACAATGAGCAGTTCTTC.